The sample holds one count of the clone carrying this TCR beta chain. What it binds is unknown. CDR3 length equals 16 residues. CDR1 and CDR2 from the germline V gene are SGDLS and YYNGEE. The V end was cut by 0 bases, the J end by 4 bases, with 16 bases between. This specimen belongs to a study of shared clonotypes between healthy human individuals. Profiled with immunoSEQ multiplex PCR; TCRdb holds only in-frame clones, not every one. The data hold some 2.4 million clones, with 93% observed a single time. Study outcomes and limitations: The sharing of roughly 5% of naive CD4 clonotypes was seen across a handful of donors.

This sequence originates from a man aged 18 to 35 in good health. Some clones in this sample may be carry-over from other donors' samples. The source material was naive CD4+ T cells from PBMCs. Subset indicated: CD45RA+ positively selected. The V and J genes are TRBV9 and TRBJ2-5; D is perhaps TRBD2 (6 bases). The CDR3 sequence: CASSVGTPASAETQYF. The CDR3 DNA is TGTGCCAGCAGCGTAGGAACTCCGGCTAGCGCAGAGACCCAGTACTTC.